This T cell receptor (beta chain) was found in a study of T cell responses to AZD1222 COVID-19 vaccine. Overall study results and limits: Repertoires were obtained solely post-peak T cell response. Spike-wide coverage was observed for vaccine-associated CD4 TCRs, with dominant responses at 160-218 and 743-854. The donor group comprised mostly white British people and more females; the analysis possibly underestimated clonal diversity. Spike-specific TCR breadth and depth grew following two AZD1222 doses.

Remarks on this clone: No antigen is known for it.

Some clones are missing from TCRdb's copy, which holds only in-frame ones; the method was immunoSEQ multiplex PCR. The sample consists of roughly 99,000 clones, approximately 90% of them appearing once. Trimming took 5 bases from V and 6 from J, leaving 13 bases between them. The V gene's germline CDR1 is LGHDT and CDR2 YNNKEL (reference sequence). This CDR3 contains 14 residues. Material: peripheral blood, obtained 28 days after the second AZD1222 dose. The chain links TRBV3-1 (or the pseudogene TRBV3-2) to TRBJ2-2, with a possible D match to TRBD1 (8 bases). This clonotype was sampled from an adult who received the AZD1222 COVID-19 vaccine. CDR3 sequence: CASSGTGGAGELFF. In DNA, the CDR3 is TGTGCCAGCAGCGGTACAGGGGGGGCCGGGGAGCTGTTTTTT.